A selection of T cell receptor beta chains follows, all from one sample in a study of T cell responses to AZD1222 COVID-19 vaccine. Clones were read by immunoSEQ multiplex PCR, and TCRdb kept only the in-frame ones, dropping some. The table includes 150,000 to 200,000 clones, roughly 94% detected once. The sequenced sample was peripheral blood, obtained 28 days after the second AZD1222 dose. The receptor set was obtained from an adult who received the AZD1222 COVID-19 vaccine. Both conserved end residues are part of each CDR3. Fields, in order: D gene, J gene, clone size, V gene, CDR3 DNA, CDR3 protein. The D gene is left open where the match is weak. Only some rows state a clone size, as once, few, many or a class for expanded clones.

D: NA
J: TRBJ1-5
size: NA
V: TRBV19
DNA: TGTGCCAGTAGTATAGACCCGCGGGCAGAACTTAGCAATCAGCCCCAGCATTTT
CDR3: CASSIDPRAELSNQPQHF

D: NA
J: TRBJ2-3
size: NA
V: TRBV3-1/TRBV3-2
DNA: TGTGCCAGCAGCCAAGAGCTGGGAGTAGCGACAGATACGCAGTATTTT
CDR3: CASSQELGVATDTQYF

D: NA
J: TRBJ2-3
size: NA
V: TRBV7-8
DNA: TGTGCCAGCAGCTTAGGACGAGCCGATACGCAGTATTTT
CDR3: CASSLGRADTQYF

D: NA
J: TRBJ2-7
size: NA
V: TRBV28
DNA: TGTGCCAGCAGTTTTAATGGGGGGTTCTACGAGCAGTACTTC
CDR3: CASSFNGGFYEQYF

D: TRBD1
J: TRBJ1-1
size: once
V: TRBV29-1
DNA: TGCAGCGTGACAGAGGGGCGGGACAGGGTTACAACTGAAGCTTTCTTT
CDR3: CSVTEGRDRVTTEAFF

D: NA
J: TRBJ1-1
size: few
V: TRBV10-1
DNA: TGCGCCAGCAGTAAAGGGCCGAACACTGAAGCTTTCTTT
CDR3: CASSKGPNTEAFF

D: TRBD1
J: TRBJ2-7
size: NA
V: TRBV3-1/TRBV3-2
DNA: TGTGCCAGCAGCCACAGGGGGTACACCTACGAGCAGTACTTC
CDR3: CASSHRGYTYEQYF

D: TRBD1
J: TRBJ1-2
size: NA
V: TRBV19
DNA: TGTGCCAGTAGGACGCGACAGGGTTTAAACTATGGCTACACCTTC
CDR3: CASRTRQGLNYGYTF

D: NA
J: TRBJ1-4
size: NA
V: TRBV5-5
DNA: TGTGCCAGCAGCTTGCCGCAGGGGACAACTAATGAAAAACTGTTTTTT
CDR3: CASSLPQGTTNEKLFF

D: NA
J: TRBJ2-5
size: NA
V: TRBV2
DNA: TGTGCCAGCAGTGAGTCGAGGGGGTCAAAAGAGACCCAGTACTTC
CDR3: CASSESRGSKETQYF

D: NA
J: TRBJ2-5
size: NA
V: TRBV7-2
DNA: TGTGCCAGCAGCTTAGTCGGCAGAGCAGAGACCCAGTACTTC
CDR3: CASSLVGRAETQYF

D: NA
J: TRBJ2-7
size: NA
V: TRBV21-1
DNA: TGTGCCAGCAGCCAAAAGCGGACTACTGATTACGAGCAGTACTTC
CDR3: CASSQKRTTDYEQYF

D: NA
J: TRBJ1-2
size: NA
V: TRBV2
DNA: TGTGCCAGCAGTGAATCCGGTGGAGGCTATGGCTACACCTTC
CDR3: CASSESGGGYGYTF

D: TRBD1
J: TRBJ1-2
size: NA
V: TRBV10-2
DNA: TGCGCCAGCAGAAGGACAGGGATTTTTGGCTACACCTTC
CDR3: CASRRTGIFGYTF

D: TRBD2
J: TRBJ2-7
size: NA
V: TRBV5-1
DNA: TGCGCCAGCAGCAGCGGGGGACTAGTGTACGAGCAGTACTTC
CDR3: CASSSGGLVYEQYF

D: NA
J: TRBJ1-2
size: NA
V: TRBV9
DNA: TGTGCCAGCAGCGTAGATCAACACTCAAGGCACTATGGCTACACCTTC
CDR3: CASSVDQHSRHYGYTF

D: TRBD2
J: TRBJ2-3
size: NA
V: TRBV5-1
DNA: TGCGCCAGCAGCTTCACTAGCGGTACTAGCACAGATACGCAGTATTTT
CDR3: CASSFTSGTSTDTQYF

D: NA
J: TRBJ1-4
size: NA
V: TRBV4-3
DNA: TGCGCCAGCAGCCAAGATCGGGGCAGCTCGGCGGCTGAAAAACTGTTTTTT
CDR3: CASSQDRGSSAAEKLFF

D: TRBD2
J: TRBJ2-5
size: NA
V: TRBV4-1
DNA: TGCGCCAGCAGCCAAGCGGGACTAGCGGGAGTGTCAGAGACCCAGTACTTC
CDR3: CASSQAGLAGVSETQYF

D: NA
J: TRBJ2-3
size: NA
V: TRBV4-1
DNA: TGCGCCAGCAGCCAACGTGGAATATTTTCGTATACGCAGTATTTT
CDR3: CASSQRGIFSYTQYF

D: NA
J: TRBJ1-5
size: NA
V: TRBV2
DNA: TGTGCCACATCCTTGGGGGGTTATAGCAATCAGCCCCAGCATTTT
CDR3: CATSLGGYSNQPQHF

D: TRBD1
J: TRBJ1-2
size: NA
V: TRBV9
DNA: TGTGCCAGCAGCCTTCAGGGGGGGAATGGCTACACCTTC
CDR3: CASSLQGGNGYTF

D: NA
J: TRBJ1-2
size: NA
V: TRBV28
DNA: TGTGCCAGCAATTCGGCGGGGGGCGCGAACTATGGCTACACCTTC
CDR3: CASNSAGGANYGYTF

D: NA
J: TRBJ2-7
size: NA
V: TRBV5-1
DNA: TGCGCCAGCAGCGTACAGGCGAACTACGAGCAGTACTTC
CDR3: CASSVQANYEQYF

D: NA
J: TRBJ2-5
size: NA
V: TRBV7-2
DNA: TGTGCCAGCAGCTCTACCCCCCAAGAGACCCAGTACTTC
CDR3: CASSSTPQETQYF

D: TRBD2
J: TRBJ2-1
size: once
V: TRBV9
DNA: TGTGCCAGCAGTTCTCTAGCGGGGTCGAGCTCCTACAATGAGCAGTTCTTC
CDR3: CASSSLAGSSSYNEQFF

D: TRBD1
J: TRBJ2-7
size: NA
V: TRBV18
DNA: TGTGCCAGCTCACCTCGGGACAGGGGCTCCTACGAGCAGTACTTC
CDR3: CASSPRDRGSYEQYF

D: TRBD1
J: TRBJ1-1
size: NA
V: TRBV7-9
DNA: TGTGCCAGCAGCTCCAGACAGGGTTACACTGAAGCTTTCTTT
CDR3: CASSSRQGYTEAFF

D: TRBD1
J: TRBJ1-5
size: NA
V: TRBV6-5
DNA: TGTGCCAGCAGTCGGACAGGAGATAGCAATCAGCCCCAGCATTTT
CDR3: CASSRTGDSNQPQHF

D: NA
J: TRBJ1-5
size: NA
V: TRBV7-9
DNA: TGTGCCAGCAGCGGGGGTGGAAGCAATCAGCCCCAGCATTTT
CDR3: CASSGGGSNQPQHF

D: NA
J: TRBJ1-5
size: NA
V: TRBV18
DNA: TGTGCCAGCTCACCAGGAGGAGATCAGCCCCAGCATTTT
CDR3: CASSPGGDQPQHF

D: NA
J: TRBJ1-3
size: NA
V: TRBV6-5
DNA: TGTGCCAGCAGTTATTACGCGGGGGGCCCTGGAAACACCATATATTTT
CDR3: CASSYYAGGPGNTIYF

D: NA
J: TRBJ2-2
size: NA
V: TRBV19
DNA: TGTGTCAGTAGTCCTCGGACCGCCGGAAGCGCGAACACCGGGGAGCTGTTTTTT
CDR3: CVSSPRTAGSANTGELFF

D: TRBD2
J: TRBJ2-5
size: NA
V: TRBV7-2
DNA: TGTGCCAGCAGGAGGACTAGCGGGAGTTGGGAGACCCAGTACTTC
CDR3: CASRRTSGSWETQYF

D: NA
J: TRBJ2-1
size: once
V: TRBV7-2
DNA: TGTGCCAGCAGCTTAGCGAGGTTAGGTGCTGTTGCGGAGCAGTTCTTC
CDR3: CASSLARLGAVAEQFF

D: TRBD1
J: TRBJ2-5
size: NA
V: TRBV6-5
DNA: TGTGCCAGCAGTTACTCGGGACAGGGTTCGGAGACCCAGTACTTC
CDR3: CASSYSGQGSETQYF

D: NA
J: TRBJ1-2
size: NA
V: TRBV29-1
DNA: TGCAGCGGGGCGGGGGGAACCCCTAACTATGGCTACACCTTC
CDR3: CSGAGGTPNYGYTF

D: NA
J: TRBJ1-5
size: NA
V: TRBV28
DNA: TGTGCCAGCAGAGACTCCCCGACAGTAGGGAATCAGCCCCAGCATTTT
CDR3: CASRDSPTVGNQPQHF

D: NA
J: TRBJ2-3
size: NA
V: TRBV30
DNA: TGTGCCTGGAGTTCCCTTCGGTCCACAGATACGCAGTATTTT
CDR3: CAWSSLRSTDTQYF

D: NA
J: TRBJ2-1
size: NA
V: TRBV7-5
DNA: TGTGTCAGAAGCATCAGAACTCCGGGACTAGCTGGGGATGAGCAGTTCTTC
CDR3: CVRSIRTPGLAGDEQFF

D: TRBD1
J: TRBJ1-5
size: NA
V: TRBV2
DNA: TGTGCCAGCAGGGACAGGGGAGATCAGCCCCAGCATTTT
CDR3: CASRDRGDQPQHF

D: TRBD1
J: TRBJ1-1
size: NA
V: TRBV6-2/TRBV6-3
DNA: TGTGCCAGCAGTTACTCGGGGGACAGGGGGCCCACTGAAGCTTTCTTT
CDR3: CASSYSGDRGPTEAFF

D: TRBD1
J: TRBJ2-2
size: NA
V: TRBV24-1
DNA: TGTGCCACCAGTGATTTAGGGTCAGGGGGCAACACCGGGGAGCTGTTTTTT
CDR3: CATSDLGSGGNTGELFF

D: NA
J: TRBJ1-1
size: NA
V: TRBV27
DNA: TGTGCCAGCAGCCTTTTGTATGGGGGGGCTAAAGCTTTCTTT
CDR3: CASSLLYGGAKAFF

D: NA
J: TRBJ2-7
size: NA
V: TRBV11-1
DNA: TGTGCCAGCAGCTCGCAGGGTTCCTACGAGCAGTACTTC
CDR3: CASSSQGSYEQYF

D: NA
J: TRBJ1-1
size: NA
V: TRBV19
DNA: TGTGCCAGTAGTATCTCGTCAGAAGCTTTCTTT
CDR3: CASSISSEAFF

D: NA
J: TRBJ2-4
size: NA
V: TRBV7-2
DNA: TGTGCCAGCAGCTTACAGGGCAACATTCAGTACTTC
CDR3: CASSLQGNIQYF

D: NA
J: TRBJ2-1
size: NA
V: TRBV12-3/TRBV12-4
DNA: TGTGCCAGCAGTCTCCGACAGTACAATGAGCAGTTCTTC
CDR3: CASSLRQYNEQFF

D: NA
J: TRBJ2-5
size: NA
V: TRBV29-1
DNA: TGCAGCGTTGTGGACCCCCGCCCGGAGACCCAGTACTTC
CDR3: CSVVDPRPETQYF

D: NA
J: TRBJ2-1
size: NA
V: TRBV4-2
DNA: TGTGCCAGCAGCCAAGGTGTTGGGACTTCCACTTCCTACAATGAGCAGTTCTTC
CDR3: CASSQGVGTSTSYNEQFF

D: NA
J: TRBJ1-4
size: NA
V: TRBV18
DNA: TGTGCCAGCTCGTCAGCAGTCTATGAAAAACTGTTTTTT
CDR3: CASSSAVYEKLFF

D: NA
J: TRBJ1-6
size: NA
V: TRBV28
DNA: TGTGCCAGCAGTTTCGGTGGGGTTAAGAATTCACCCCTCCACTTT
CDR3: CASSFGGVKNSPLHF

D: NA
J: TRBJ2-7
size: NA
V: TRBV4-1
DNA: TGCGCCAGCAGCCACGGTACGGGGGAAATCCTATCCGAGCAGTACTTC
CDR3: CASSHGTGEILSEQYF

D: NA
J: TRBJ2-1
size: NA
V: TRBV5-1
DNA: TGCGCCAGCAGCTTGGGGGTGGGGACCAGAAACAATGAGCAGTTCTTC
CDR3: CASSLGVGTRNNEQFF

D: TRBD1
J: TRBJ2-7
size: once
V: TRBV29-1
DNA: TGCAGCGTTAGGACGACAGGGGCTACCTACGAGCAGTACTTC
CDR3: CSVRTTGATYEQYF